One sample yielded the 32 T cell receptor beta chains listed below, sequenced in a study of T-cell reconstitution after alpha-beta-depleted transplantation in children. Preparation of the TCRbeta library involved a method that used unique molecular identifiers. TCRdb re-called the PCR reads through MiXCR, storing one row per CDR3 protein. The sample holds hundreds of thousands of distinct CDR3 sequences, 16% seen once. Sequences were derived from PBMCs from the stem cell graft donor, sampled from the stem cell graft. These receptors were collected from a human donor who donated a stem cell graft to a child with acute myeloid leukemia.

This chain connects TRBV5-1 to TRBJ2-1; 7 nucleotides align to TRBD1. The CDR3 loop spans 15 amino acids. Losses at the gene ends were 5 bases for V and 9 bases for J; bases not matched to a gene: 14. Germline V CDR1 and CDR2: SGHRS, YFSETQ. CDR3 loop: CASSPEQGRVGEQFF. In DNA, the CDR3 is TGCGCCAGCAGTCCGGAACAGGGGAGAGTAGGTGAGCAGTTCTTC.

This clonotype was seen a few times. The J gene is TRBJ2-5, the V gene TRBV9, with TRBD2 as a possible D gene (5 bases). This CDR3 contains 15 residues. Germline assignment: CDR1 SGDLS and CDR2 YYNGEE. Trimming removed 0 bases at V and 8 bases at J, with 17 bases between. DNA of the CDR3: TGTGCCAGCAGCGTAGATCCGATGGGCAGCGGTACCCAGTACTTC. Encoded protein: CASSVDPMGSGTQYF.

This clonotype was seen a few times. The rearrangement links TRBV12-3 or TRBV12-4 to TRBJ1-2; TRBD1 might be the D (5 bases). Trimming removed 1 base at V and 4 bases at J, with 13 bases between. This CDR3 contains 15 residues. CDR3 region: CASSLEPGPVYGYTF. In nucleotides, the CDR3 is TGTGCCAGCAGTTTAGAACCGGGACCGGTCTATGGCTACACCTTC.

This clonotype was seen repeatedly, ten times or more. The V call is TRBV9, the J call TRBJ2-7, with 8 bases aligning to TRBD2. This CDR3 spans 14 amino acids. Trimming at V came to 2 bases and at J to 3 bases, leaving 4 bases not matched to a gene. Germline values: CDR1 SGDLS, CDR2 YYNGEE. The CDR3 protein is CASSVQTSDYEQYV. CDR3 nucleotide sequence: TGTGCCAGCAGCGTCCAGACTAGCGACTACGAGCAGTACGTC.

The genes are TRBV7-2 and TRBJ2-1; 9 nucleotides agree with TRBD2. V shed 4 bases, J shed 3 bases, and the junction held 7 bases outside the gene matches. The CDR3 totals 16 residues. In germline, CDR1 is SGHTA, CDR2 FQGNSA. This chain's CDR3 is CASSSLGLADYNEQFF. CDR3 sequence (DNA): TGTGCCAGCAGCTCTCTGGGACTAGCAGACTACAATGAGCAGTTCTTC.

The chain carries TRBV3-1 and TRBJ2-1; D may correspond to TRBD1 or TRBD2 (5 bases each). CDR1 is LGHDT, CDR2 YNNKEL, per germline (reference sequence). This CDR3 has 16 amino acids. V shed 0 bases and J shed 5 bases, with 14 bases lying between them. This chain's CDR3 is CASSQDTGPPNNEQFF. CDR3 in DNA: TGTGCCAGCAGCCAAGACACGGGACCACCCAACAATGAGCAGTTCTTC.

This clonotype was detected many times. CDR3 loop: CASSPGQRNEKLFF. The CDR3 DNA follows: TGTGCCAGCAGCCCCGGACAGAGGAATGAAAAACTGTTTTTT. V and J are TRBV7-2 and TRBJ1-4, with TRBD1 as a possible D gene (6 bases). CDR1 SGHTA and CDR2 FQGNSA come from the germline V gene. Between the trimmed V and J ends, which lost 5 bases and 5 bases, there was a span of 12 bases. The CDR3 contains 14 residues. Combining the CDR3 with reference TRBV7-2 and TRBJ1-4 gives the whole variable domain GAGVSQSPSNKVTEKGKDVELRCDPISGHTALYWYRQSLGQGLEFLIYFQGNSAPDKSGLPSDRFSAERTGGSVSTLTIQRTQQEDSAVYLCASSPGQRNEKLFFGSGTQLSVL.

The table lists this clonotype with a few counts. The V gene is TRBV20-1, the J gene TRBJ2-7; 7 bases map to TRBD2. The trim removed 6 bases at V and 2 bases at J, leaving 13 bases unmatched. The CDR3 contains 15 residues. Germline lookup yields CDR1 DFQATT and CDR2 SNEGSKA (reference sequence). The CDR3 loop is CSAPNERGRTYEQYF. The CDR3 nucleotides read TGCAGTGCGCCGAACGAGCGGGGTCGGACCTACGAGCAGTACTTC.

This clonotype was seen ten or more times. The genes are TRBV7-2 and TRBJ2-5; 9 bases map to TRBD2. The CDR3 totals 14 residues. Trimming removed 5 bases from V and 5 bases from J; junction bases left unmatched: 6. Per the germline V gene, CDR1 is SGHTA and CDR2 is FQGNSA. Written as DNA, the CDR3 is TGTGCCAGCAGCAAGGGACTAGCCGGCGAGACCCAGTACTTC. Translated, it gives CASSKGLAGETQYF.

The table lists this clonotype with a few counts. This chain joins TRBV20-1 and TRBJ2-7; D might be TRBD1 or TRBD2, each matching 5 bases. The germline V and J ends were trimmed by 3 bases and 1 base, with 13 bases remaining between them. Germline CDR1 reads DFQATT; CDR2 reads SNEGSKA (reference sequence). This CDR3 region has 14 residues. CDR3 DNA sequence: TGCAGTGCTAGTTGGCCAGGGAGTTCCTACGAGCAGTACGTC. Translating gives CSASWPGSSYEQYV.

The V and J genes are TRBV5-1 and TRBJ2-7; D is undetermined. Trimming took off 0 bases at V and 5 bases at J, with 9 bases between the two ends. The germline V gene has CDR1 SGHRS and CDR2 YFSETQ. The CDR3 has 13 residues. The CDR3 region is CASSLAGSNEQYF. CDR3 bases: TGCGCCAGCAGCTTGGCCGGCAGCAACGAGCAGTACTTC.

The CDR3 loop is CSVGPGLRAKNIQYF. DNA of the CDR3: TGCAGTGTTGGACCGGGTTTGAGAGCCAAAAACATTCAGTACTTC. V is TRBV20-1 and J is TRBJ2-4; D uncertain. V was trimmed by 7 bases and J by 0 bases, leaving 16 bases between them. The length of the CDR3 is 15 residues. Germline V gene lookup returns CDR1 DFQATT and CDR2 SNEGSKA (reference sequence).

There are many counts of this clonotype. This chain joins TRBV20-1 and TRBJ2-7, with TRBD1 matching over 7 bases. The germline V gene encodes CDR1 DFQATT and CDR2 SNEGSKA (reference sequence). V trimming: 6 bases; J trimming: 2 bases; junction bases outside the gene matches: 7. The CDR3 extends over 13 amino acids. The CDR3 region is CSANDRVAYEQYF. DNA of the CDR3: TGCAGTGCGAACGACAGGGTAGCCTACGAGCAGTACTTC.

J is TRBJ1-5 and V is TRBV5-1; D is uncertain. The V gene's germline CDR1 is SGHRS and CDR2 YFSETQ. The CDR3 totals 14 residues. V was trimmed by 4 bases and J by 2 bases, leaving 10 bases between them. The CDR3 loop is CASSDGRGNQPQHF. In DNA, the CDR3 is TGCGCCAGCAGCGACGGGAGGGGCAATCAGCCCCAGCATTTT.

This clonotype was counted between two and nine times. This rearrangement joins TRBV6-5 to TRBJ1-2, with D unclear. Germline lookup yields CDR1 MNHEY and CDR2 SVGAGI. The CDR3 length is 12 residues. V was cut by 5 bases and J by 7 bases, with 11 bases left in between. As DNA, the CDR3 is TGTGCCAGCAGTGGAGGGAACGGTGGCTACACCTTC. This codes for CASSGGNGGYTF.

Many counts were recorded for this clonotype. The chain employs TRBV27 and TRBJ1-5; weak D call: TRBD1 (6 bases). The length of the CDR3 is 13 residues. The V end was cut by 3 bases, the J end by 7 bases, with 10 bases between. CDR1 is MNHEY, CDR2 SMNVEV, per germline (reference sequence). DNA of the CDR3: TGTGCCAGCAGTTTTGACAGGAAACAGCCCCAGCATTTT. Its protein is CASSFDRKQPQHF.

The gene calls are TRBV10-3 and TRBJ2-2; TRBD2 might be the D (5 bases). Per the germline V gene, CDR1 is ENHRY and CDR2 is SYGVKD. The length of the CDR3 is 15 residues. The V end lost 2 bases, the J end lost 1 base, and 8 bases lay between the germline ends. The CDR3 spells CAISEPAVNTGELFF. The CDR3 nucleotides are TGTGCCATCAGTGAGCCAGCGGTGAACACCGGGGAGCTGTTTTTT.

This clonotype was recorded many times. The chain combines TRBV12-3 or TRBV12-4 with TRBJ1-1; D is unclear. V gave up 6 bases and J gave up 11 bases, with 19 bases separating them. The CDR3 spans 13 residues. The CDR3 coding sequence is TGTGCCAGCAGCACCCACATAGGCAGGCGGGCTTTCTTT. This gives the protein CASSTHIGRRAFF.

This clonotype was detected only once. The chain combines TRBV28 with TRBJ2-5; 8 bases line up with TRBD2. The CDR3 runs to 15 residues. With 5 bases clipped from V and 5 bases from J, the junction kept 10 bases outside the gene matches. Germline V gene lookup returns CDR1 MDHEN and CDR2 SYDVKM. The CDR3 sequence is CASSTGGGLMETQYF. In DNA, the CDR3 is TGTGCCAGCAGTACCGGGGGGGGGCTGATGGAGACCCAGTACTTC.

This clonotype has ten or more counts. V gene TRBV20-1 combines with J gene TRBJ1-5, with TRBD1 matching over 9 bases. V dropped 5 bases and J dropped 1; count of bases not matched to a gene: 12. The germline V gene encodes CDR1 DFQATT and CDR2 SNEGSKA (reference sequence). The CDR3 totals 17 residues. This chain's CDR3 is CSALEPGQGMSNQPQHF. CDR3 coding DNA: TGCAGTGCTCTCGAACCGGGACAGGGTATGAGCAATCAGCCCCAGCATTTT.

This clonotype was seen more than once but under ten times. The rearrangement uses TRBV5-1 and TRBJ1-3; a possible D gene is TRBD1 (5 bases). Germline V lookup: CDR1 SGHRS, CDR2 YFSETQ. The CDR3 extends over 16 amino acids. V was cut by 3 bases and J by 0 bases, with 13 bases left in between. CDR3 loop: CASSWTPADSGNTIYF. In nucleotides, the CDR3 is TGCGCCAGCAGCTGGACACCCGCTGACTCTGGAAACACCATATATTTT.

Ten or more counts support this clonotype. The J gene is TRBJ2-5, the V gene TRBV10-3; D is undetermined. The V and J ends lost 9 bases and 2 bases respectively, with 16 bases between them. The germline V gene has CDR1 ENHRY and CDR2 SYGVKD. The CDR3 is 14 amino acids. The CDR3 bases are TGTGCCATGATGTCAGACCTAAGGCAAGAGACCCAGTACTTC. Its protein is CAMMSDLRQETQYF.

In its sample, this clonotype was seen a few times. A much larger clonotype is one base distant, so this may be a read error. The chain joins TRBV18 to TRBJ1-1; D may be TRBD1 (5 bases). The CDR3 contains 13 residues. V dropped 1 base and J dropped 3 bases, with 6 bases sitting between them. Per the germline V gene, CDR1 is KGHSH and CDR2 is LQKENI. CDR3 nucleotide sequence: TGTGCCAGCTCACCACAGGGGCACACTGAAGCTTTCTTT. Amino acids: CASSPQGHTEAFF.

This clonotype was detected only a few times. V and J are TRBV20-1 and TRBJ1-1; weak D call: TRBD1 (6 bases). CDR1 is DFQATT and CDR2 is SNEGSKA in the germline V gene (reference sequence). V was shortened by 0 bases and J by 0 bases, with 8 bases between the two germline ends. CDR3 size: 14 residues. CDR3 bases: TGCAGTGCTAGAGATGGACAGATGAACACTGAAGCTTTCTTT. Amino acids: CSARDGQMNTEAFF.

The rearrangement links TRBV28 to TRBJ1-2; D is perhaps TRBD1 (5 bases). CDR3 length: 15 residues. The V and J ends lost 6 bases and 8 bases respectively, with 22 bases between them. Germline V gene sequence: CDR1 MDHEN, CDR2 SYDVKM. The CDR3 DNA follows: TGTGCCAGCAGCTCGCCCAGGGTCAGGGTATCCGGCTACACCTTC. It codes for CASSSPRVRVSGYTF.

This clonotype was observed a few times. The V gene is TRBV5-6, the J gene TRBJ2-7; tentative D call: TRBD2 (5 bases). The V end lost 3 bases, the J end lost 3 bases, and 19 bases lay between the germline ends. Looked up from germline, CDR1 is SGHDT and CDR2 is YYEEEE. The length of the CDR3 is 16 residues. For the CDR3, the DNA is TGTGCCAGCAGCTGGACGGAGGAAGATAGATACTACGAGCAGTACGTC. Protein product: CASSWTEEDRYYEQYV.

The rearrangement links TRBV11-2 to TRBJ1-2, with TRBD1 as a possible D gene (5 bases). This CDR3 comprises 17 residues. Trimming removed 1 base from V and 2 bases from J, with 17 bases in between. Germline CDR1 is SGHAT and CDR2 is FQNNGV. The CDR3 bases are TGTGCCAGCAGCTTAGGCCCTCTTGACAGACGAAACTATGGCTACACCTTC. It specifies CASSLGPLDRRNYGYTF.

This clonotype was detected a few times. The chain recombines TRBV20-1 with TRBJ1-3; a possible D gene is TRBD1 (6 bases). The CDR3 extends over 15 amino acids. Trimming removed 3 bases from V and 2 bases from J, with 14 bases in between. The germline V gene has CDR1 DFQATT and CDR2 SNEGSKA (reference sequence). CDR3 sequence reads: CSARGGYPTGNTIYF. The CDR3 DNA follows: TGCAGTGCTAGGGGGGGCTATCCCACTGGAAACACCATATATTTT.

This clonotype was seen a handful of times. The chain is built from TRBV5-6 and TRBJ1-6; D remains ambiguous. There are 18 residues in the CDR3. Germline-derived CDR1 and CDR2 are SGHDT and YYEEEE. With 3 bases removed from V and 0 bases from J, the gap between germline ends came to 16 bases. The CDR3 DNA follows: TGTGCCAGCAGCTACAGAAGTCGGCAAACCTCCTATAATTCACCCCTCCACTTT. Amino acid sequence: CASSYRSRQTSYNSPLHF.

The rearrangement links TRBV5-1 to TRBJ2-4; 10 bases are shared with TRBD1. This CDR3 has 15 residues. Germline V CDR1 and CDR2: SGHRS, YFSETQ. V lost 4 bases, J lost 8 bases, and 9 bases stayed unmatched. The CDR3 spells CASSLIGDRGDIQYF. The CDR3 nucleotides are TGCGCCAGCAGCCTAATCGGGGACAGGGGTGACATTCAGTACTTC.

This clonotype was recorded many times. V gene TRBV10-2 combines with J gene TRBJ2-3; TRBD1 might be the D (6 bases). The CDR3 is 15 amino acids. The V end lost 4 bases, the J end lost 2 bases, and 13 bases lay between the germline ends. Germline V CDR1 and CDR2: WSHSY, SAAADI. CDR3 coding DNA: TGCGCCAGCAGTGCTAACAGGGCCTCCACAGATACGCAGTATTTT. Translated: CASSANRASTDTQYF.

This clonotype turned up a few times. The CDR3 reads CASSPGISYNEQFF. CDR3 nucleotide sequence: TGTGCCAGCAGTCCGGGCATCTCCTACAATGAGCAGTTCTTC. The chain uses TRBV7-2 and TRBJ2-1, with unresolved D. This CDR3 contains 14 residues. V lost 6 bases, J lost 0 bases, and 9 bases lay in between. CDR1 SGHTA and CDR2 FQGNSA come from the germline V gene.